This is a list of T cell receptor beta chains from one sample in a study of blood T cell repertoires in COVID-19. Measured with immunoSEQ multiplex PCR; TCRdb has only the in-frame clones, and not every one. The sample has tens of thousands of clones; about 91% are singletons. Sample: peripheral blood. These TCRs come from a human donor with acute or convalescent COVID-19. The donor label of this sample is uncertain. Each CDR3 is given with its conserved first and last residue. The D gene is left open where the match is weak. Some rows have no size entry. The others give once, few or many, or a class for an expanded clone.

clone_size,j_call,v_call,d_call,cdr3_aa,cdr3_nt
.,TRBJ2-5,TRBV30,TRBD2,CAWSPLGTSGGETQYF,TGTGCCTGGAGTCCCCTGGGGACTAGCGGAGGAGAGACCCAGTACTTC
.,TRBJ1-2,TRBV6-5,.,CASSYSIGVGGYTF,TGTGCCAGCAGTTACTCGATAGGGGTTGGAGGCTACACCTTC
.,TRBJ2-1,TRBV7-2,.,CASSPQPQGGHEQFF,TGTGCCAGCAGCCCTCAACCCCAGGGGGGACATGAGCAGTTCTTC
.,TRBJ1-1,TRBV6-5,TRBD1,CASRQQGGNTEAFF,TGTGCCAGCAGGCAACAGGGGGGGAACACTGAAGCTTTCTTT
.,TRBJ2-5,TRBV19,.,CASSLGLKETQYF,TGTGCCAGTAGCCTGGGACTTAAAGAGACCCAGTACTTC
.,TRBJ1-2,TRBV19,TRBD1,CASSNGFFPGQTNYGYTF,TGTGCCAGTAGTAATGGCTTTTTCCCGGGACAGACTAACTATGGCTACACCTTC
.,TRBJ1-1,TRBV5-1,.,CASSLGDGLVAEAFF,TGCGCCAGCAGCTTGGGTGACGGACTGGTAGCTGAAGCTTTCTTT
.,TRBJ1-3,TRBV11-2,.,CASSHEGPTPIYF,TGTGCCAGCAGCCATGAGGGCCCAACTCCCATATATTTT
.,TRBJ1-5,TRBV3-1/TRBV3-2,.,CASSPRERGSDSNQPQHF,TGTGCCAGCAGCCCCCGCGAGCGGGGAAGTGATAGCAATCAGCCCCAGCATTTT
.,TRBJ2-3,TRBV11-3,.,CASSSPGTLNTDTQYF,TGTGCCAGCAGCTCGCCCGGGACTCTGAACACAGATACGCAGTATTTT
.,TRBJ2-2,TRBV9,.,CASSTRGTLNTGELFF,TGTGCCAGCAGCACCCGAGGTACCCTGAACACCGGGGAGCTGTTTTTT
.,TRBJ2-2,TRBV24-1,TRBD1,CATTKTGENTGELFF,TGTGCCACCACCAAAACAGGGGAGAACACCGGGGAGCTGTTTTTT
few,TRBJ2-4,TRBV6-5,TRBD2,CASSRDAGGRNIQYF,TGTGCCAGCAGTAGGGACGCGGGGGGGAGAAACATTCAGTACTTC
.,TRBJ2-1,TRBV2,TRBD1,CASKRGTEAGLKEQFF,TGTGCCAGCAAGAGGGGGACAGAGGCAGGCTTAAAGGAGCAGTTCTTC
.,TRBJ2-2,TRBV2,TRBD1,CASRTPTGVRTGELFF,TGTGCCAGCAGGACCCCGACAGGGGTGCGAACCGGGGAGCTGTTTTTT
.,TRBJ2-5,TRBV24-1,TRBD1,CATGEDRGLLETQYF,TGTGCCACCGGAGAGGACAGGGGACTATTGGAGACCCAGTACTTC
.,TRBJ1-6,TRBV18,.,CASSPQDSRSPLHF,TGTGCCAGCTCACCCCAGGACAGTCGATCACCCCTCCACTTT
.,TRBJ1-2,TRBV27,.,CASRLQGSYGYTF,TGTGCCAGCCGACTCCAGGGGTCCTATGGCTACACCTTC
.,TRBJ1-3,TRBV5-1,TRBD1,CASFPTGLSGNTIYF,TGCGCCAGCTTCCCGACAGGGCTCTCTGGAAACACCATATATTTT
hyperexpanded,TRBJ2-7,TRBV18,TRBD2,CASSPGTSGITYEQYF,TGTGCCAGCTCACCGGGGACTAGCGGAATCACCTACGAGCAGTACTTC
.,TRBJ2-5,TRBV18,.,CASSPRRDNQETQYF,TGTGCCAGCTCACCACGGCGTGACAATCAAGAGACCCAGTACTTC
.,TRBJ2-1,TRBV2,TRBD2,CASSDSGLAGDEQFF,TGTGCCAGCAGCGATTCGGGACTAGCGGGAGATGAGCAGTTCTTC
.,TRBJ1-2,TRBV5-1,.,CASSNLGQYYGYTF,TGCGCCAGCAGCAACCTTGGACAGTATTATGGCTACACCTTC
.,TRBJ1-1,TRBV7-2,TRBD1,CASSSGMGQGVTEAFF,TGTGCCAGCAGCTCTGGTATGGGACAGGGAGTTACTGAAGCTTTCTTT
.,TRBJ2-5,TRBV5-1,TRBD1,CASSPLQGDQETQYF,TGCGCCAGCAGCCCTTTACAGGGGGACCAAGAGACCCAGTACTTC
.,TRBJ2-3,TRBV5-1,TRBD1,CASSLVGQGVDTQYF,TGCGCCAGCAGCTTGGTGGGACAGGGTGTAGATACGCAGTATTTT
.,TRBJ2-5,TRBV18,TRBD1,CASSPGQGETQYF,TGTGCCAGCTCACCGGGACAGGGAGAGACCCAGTACTTC
.,TRBJ2-2,TRBV7-6,.,CASPGDGELFF,TGTGCCAGCCCGGGGGACGGGGAGCTGTTTTTT
.,TRBJ1-5,TRBV6-6,TRBD1,CASSPGQGRRAGNQPQHF,TGTGCCAGCAGTCCGGGACAGGGCCGTAGGGCAGGCAATCAGCCCCAGCATTTT
.,TRBJ1-3,TRBV19,TRBD1,CASRLAGTAGNTIYF,TGTGCCAGTAGACTGGCCGGGACAGCTGGAAACACCATATATTTT
once,TRBJ2-3,TRBV14,TRBD1,CASSQIRTGALPDTQYF,TGTGCCAGCAGCCAAATTAGGACAGGTGCCCTTCCCGATACGCAGTATTTT
.,TRBJ1-4,TRBV13,TRBD1,CASSSSQGLNEKLFF,TGTGCCAGCAGCTCTTCACAGGGGCTGAATGAAAAACTGTTTTTT
.,TRBJ2-5,TRBV29-1,.,CSVETGYETQYF,TGCAGCGTTGAAACGGGGTACGAGACCCAGTACTTC
.,TRBJ1-1,TRBV21-1,.,CARGQGSNTEAFF,TGTGCCAGGGGACAGGGCTCGAACACTGAAGCTTTCTTT
.,TRBJ1-5,TRBV6-5,TRBD1,CASRLDRAGNQPQHF,TGTGCCAGCAGGTTGGACAGGGCAGGCAATCAGCCCCAGCATTTT
.,TRBJ2-3,TRBV7-9,TRBD2,CASSSGGGAQYF,TGTGCCAGCAGCTCTGGGGGAGGGGCGCAGTATTTT
.,TRBJ2-2,TRBV19,.,CASKRDLRAGELFF,TGTGCCAGTAAACGGGACTTGAGGGCCGGGGAGCTGTTTTTT
.,TRBJ2-7,TRBV5-6,TRBD2,CASSRLEKLTSGRTYEQYF,TGTGCCAGCAGCCGACTCGAAAAGTTGACTAGCGGGAGAACCTACGAGCAGTACTTC
.,TRBJ2-3,TRBV27,.,CASSSSETQYF,TGTGCCAGCAGTTCCTCCGAGACGCAGTATTTT
once,TRBJ2-3,TRBV11-3,TRBD2,CASSLELAGGTDTQYF,TGTGCCAGCAGCTTAGAATTAGCGGGAGGAACAGATACGCAGTATTTT
.,TRBJ2-7,TRBV7-2,TRBD2,CASSLVGAGGRLSYEQYF,TGTGCCAGCAGCTTAGTAGGGGCGGGCGGGAGGCTTTCCTACGAGCAGTACTTC
few,TRBJ2-7,TRBV10-3,TRBD2,CASGGDGTYEQYF,TGTGCCTCGGGGGGGGACGGAACCTACGAGCAGTACTTC
once,TRBJ1-5,TRBV18,.,CASSKRGSNQPQHF,TGTGCCAGCTCAAAGAGGGGGTCCAATCAGCCCCAGCATTTT
few,TRBJ2-1,TRBV7-8,TRBD2,CASSLVGTSGRSSYNEQFF,TGTGCCAGCAGCTTAGTTGGGACTAGCGGGAGGAGCTCCTACAATGAGCAGTTCTTC
.,TRBJ2-5,TRBV9,TRBD2,CASSVVLAGGTTQYF,TGTGCCAGCAGCGTAGTTCTAGCGGGGGGGACAACCCAGTACTTC